Following are 25 T cell receptor beta chains from one sample sequenced in a study of blood T cell repertoires in COVID-19. The repertoire was sequenced with immunoSEQ multiplex PCR; TCRdb's copy has only in-frame clones and lacks some. In the table there are some 200,000 clones, roughly 80% of which are singletons. Sequencing input: PBMCs or T cells enriched from blood (not recorded which). These receptors originate from a woman aged 40 to 49 with acute COVID-19.

The CDR3: CASSLRPGSGETQYF. The CDR3 region has the DNA TGTGCCAGCAGCTTAAGGCCCGGCTCGGGGGAGACCCAGTACTTC. This sequence joins TRBV7-3 and TRBJ2-5, with a tentative D call TRBD2 (5 bases). This CDR3 region has 15 residues. V dropped 1 base and J dropped 5 bases, with 14 bases sitting between them. Germline CDR1 is SGHTA and CDR2 is FQGTGA.

This clone came up once. This chain uses TRBV5-1 with TRBJ2-7; possibly TRBD2 for D (6 bases). Trimming took 3 bases from V and 3 from J, leaving 13 bases between them. The CDR3 length is 14 residues. The germline CDR1 and CDR2 sequences are SGHRS and YFSETQ. The DNA of the CDR3 is TGCGCCAGCAGCTCCCTTGTGGGGGGCTACGAGCAGTACTTC. Its protein is CASSSLVGGYEQYF.

This chain joins TRBV27 and TRBJ2-1, with TRBD1 as a possible D gene (6 bases). Germline V CDR1 and CDR2: MNHEY, SMNVEV (reference sequence). Trimming shortened V by 9 bases and J by 0 bases, and 9 bases separated the two germline ends. This CDR3 is 13 amino acids long. CDR3 loop: CASGTPSYNEQFF. The CDR3 region has the DNA TGTGCCAGTGGGACACCCTCCTACAATGAGCAGTTCTTC.

The chain has TRBV24-1 and TRBJ1-4; 9 bases are a match to TRBD1. Germline lookup yields CDR1 KGHDR and CDR2 SFDVKD. The CDR3 spans 17 residues. V gave up 4 bases and J gave up 0 bases; unmatched junction bases: 5. The CDR3 nucleotides are TGTGCCACCAGTGACCGGGGACAGGGATCAACTAATGAAAAACTGTTTTTT. Residues: CATSDRGQGSTNEKLFF.

The rearrangement joins TRBV2 to TRBJ1-2; 9 nucleotides match TRBD1. The CDR3 runs to 14 residues. Trimming at V came to 6 bases and at J to 4 bases, leaving 6 bases not matched to a gene. Germline CDR1 is SNHLY and CDR2 is FYNNEI. CDR3 nucleotide sequence: TGTGCCAGCAGAGAACAGGGGGCGAGCTATGGCTACACCTTC. The encoded protein is CASREQGASYGYTF.

DNA for the CDR3: TGTGCCACCAGTAAGAGGACAGGAGATCAGCCCCAGCATTTT. Translation: CATSKRTGDQPQHF. The V and J genes are TRBV15 and TRBJ1-5, with TRBD1 matching 7 bases. The germline V gene has CDR1 LNHNV and CDR2 YYDKDF (reference sequence). The CDR3 loop spans 14 amino acids. The junction had 7 bases not matched to a gene; V was cut back by 6 bases and J by 5 bases.

This chain uses TRBV5-1 with TRBJ2-2, with D possibly TRBD1 on 6 matching bases. Trimming took off 3 bases at V and 6 bases at J, with 15 bases between the two ends. There are 15 residues in the CDR3. Germline-derived CDR1 and CDR2 are SGHRS and YFSETQ. As DNA, the CDR3 is TGCGCCAGCAGCTCCGACCAGCGACAGGCCGGGGAGCTGTTTTTT. Translating it yields CASSSDQRQAGELFF.

The chain combines TRBV19 with TRBJ1-5; TRBD1 aligns across 7 bases. With V trimmed by 3 bases and J by 9 bases, 11 bases remained unmatched. The CDR3 has 15 amino acids. Germline V gives CDR1 LNHDA, CDR2 SQIVND (reference sequence). The CDR3 sequence: CASSIRDSQLMPQHF. The DNA of the CDR3 is TGTGCCAGTAGTATTCGGGACAGCCAACTCATGCCCCAGCATTTT.

V is TRBV7-2 and J is TRBJ2-1, with TRBD1 matching 8 bases. Germline lookup yields CDR1 SGHTA and CDR2 FQGNSA. V dropped 6 bases and J dropped 6; count of bases not matched to a gene: 4. This CDR3 contains 13 residues. The CDR3 nucleotides are TGTGCCAGCAGTTGGACAGGGTTCAATGAGCAGTTCTTC. This translates into CASSWTGFNEQFF.

The rearrangement links TRBV7-2 to TRBJ1-1, with 9 bases identical to TRBD1. The germline V gene encodes CDR1 SGHTA and CDR2 FQGNSA. CDR3 size: 13 residues. V was pared by 4 bases and J by 6 bases, with 3 bases of the junction left unmatched. DNA of the CDR3: TGTGCCAGCAGCTCACAGGGGGCAGCTGAAGCTTTCTTT. This gives the protein CASSSQGAAEAFF.

The V and J genes are TRBV30 and TRBJ2-7; possible D gene TRBD1, 6 bases. The V end lost 4 bases, the J end lost 1 base, and 11 bases lay between the germline ends. The length of the CDR3 is 13 residues. Germline lookup yields CDR1 GTSNPN and CDR2 SVGIG (reference sequence). The CDR3 DNA reads as TGTGCCTGGACTCAGGGGATATCCTACGAGCAGTACTTC. Its translation is CAWTQGISYEQYF.

The table lists this clone with a count of one. The rearrangement links TRBV6-5 to TRBJ2-7, with 7 positions matching TRBD1. V was clipped by 4 bases and J by 0 bases; unmatched bases: 3. The CDR3 consists of 14 residues. Germline lookup yields CDR1 MNHEY and CDR2 SVGAGI. In DNA, the CDR3 is TGTGCCAGCAGTTCCCGGGACAGCTCCTACGAGCAGTACTTC. Its translation: CASSSRDSSYEQYF.

The V call is TRBV7-2, the J call TRBJ2-3, with TRBD2 matching 8 bases. With 2 bases clipped from V and 5 bases from J, the junction kept 15 bases outside the gene matches. CDR1 SGHTA and CDR2 FQGNSA come from the germline V gene. The CDR3 has 18 residues. The CDR3 protein is CASSLYPPSGGAGDTQYF. CDR3 nucleotides: TGTGCCAGCAGCTTATATCCCCCCTCCGGGGGGGCGGGAGATACGCAGTATTTT.

This rearrangement joins TRBV13 to TRBJ1-1; no firm D call. V lost 0 bases and J 3 bases, leaving 8 bases between the germline ends. The CDR3 is 14 amino acids. Germline CDR1 is PRHDT and CDR2 is FYEKMQ (reference sequence). CDR3 DNA: TGTGCCAGCAGCTTAGGGCAGGCCTACACTGAAGCTTTCTTT. Translating gives CASSLGQAYTEAFF.

The genes are TRBV3-1 (or the pseudogene TRBV3-2) and TRBJ2-5, with 8 bases that match TRBD2. Germline V lookup: CDR1 LGHDT, CDR2 YNNKEL (reference sequence). This CDR3 region has 14 residues. The ends lost 5 bases at V and 1 base at J; junction bases unmatched: 3. CDR3 sequence reads: CASSVLAVQETQYF. CDR3 in DNA: TGTGCCAGCAGCGTACTAGCGGTCCAAGAGACCCAGTACTTC.

This rearrangement joins TRBV7-2 to TRBJ1-1; D is undetermined. The V and J ends lost 1 base and 0 bases respectively, with 9 bases between them. The V gene's germline CDR1 is SGHTA and CDR2 FQGNSA. This CDR3 contains 15 residues. CDR3 DNA: TGTGCCAGCAGCTTAGGGCGGGCCATGAACACTGAAGCTTTCTTT. This sequence encodes CASSLGRAMNTEAFF.

V and J are TRBV7-9 and TRBJ1-1; tentatively, D is TRBD1 (6 bases). This CDR3 spans 15 amino acids. CDR1 is SEHNR, CDR2 FQNEAQ, per germline (reference sequence). Trimming shortened V by 6 bases and J by 5 bases, and 19 bases separated the two germline ends. This chain's CDR3 is CASSTQGGLATEAFF. CDR3 DNA sequence: TGTGCCAGCAGTACTCAAGGGGGACTAGCGACTGAAGCTTTCTTT.

This chain joins TRBV10-3 and TRBJ1-6; D might be TRBD1 (6 bases). The V end lost 10 bases, the J end lost 6 bases, and 16 bases lay between the germline ends. Looked up from germline, CDR1 is ENHRY and CDR2 is SYGVKD. CDR3 length: 14 residues. Here the CDR3 reads CATRQVGTNSPLHF. The CDR3 DNA reads as TGTGCCACAAGACAGGTGGGGACTAATTCACCCCTCCACTTT.

The chain employs TRBV4-1 and TRBJ2-7; 8 nucleotides match TRBD1. Germline V gene data show CDR1 as MGHRA and CDR2 as YSYEKL. The CDR3 length is 18 residues. With 1 base clipped from V and 4 bases from J, the junction kept 15 bases outside the gene matches. CDR3 loop: CASSQGIGQGFLNYEQYF. CDR3 nucleotides: TGCGCCAGCAGCCAAGGAATTGGACAGGGATTCCTAAATTACGAGCAGTACTTC.

The chain is built from TRBV19 and TRBJ2-7; 10 bases fit TRBD1. Unmatched junction bases numbered 8, after V lost 6 bases and J lost 6 bases. The germline V gene encodes CDR1 LNHDA and CDR2 SQIVND (reference sequence). This CDR3 is built from 14 residues. The chain's CDR3 is CASRTRDRGAEQYF. The CDR3 region has the DNA TGTGCCAGTAGGACCCGGGACAGGGGTGCCGAGCAGTACTTC.

The chain employs TRBV6-6 and TRBJ2-7, with TRBD2 matching 10 bases. The CDR3 consists of 15 residues. From germline, CDR1 is MNHNY and CDR2 SVGAGI (reference sequence). V shed 7 bases and J 2 bases; nucleotides not matched to a gene: 8. CDR3 sequence (DNA): TGTGCCAGCACCCAGGGAGCGGGGGGGACCTACGAGCAGTACTTC. This sequence encodes CASTQGAGGTYEQYF.

The chain combines TRBV11-2 with TRBJ2-2; 7 bases fit TRBD2. The V and J ends lost 5 bases and 5 bases, in that order; junction bases with no gene match: 11. The CDR3 is 16 residues long. The V gene's germline CDR1 is SGHAT and CDR2 FQNNGV. The chain's CDR3 is CASSVFRGGGTGELFF. The CDR3, as DNA: TGTGCCAGCAGCGTTTTCCGCGGGGGTGGGACCGGGGAGCTGTTTTTT.

This chain links TRBV15 with TRBJ1-4; D possibly corresponds to TRBD1 (5 bases). The CDR3 contains 14 residues. From germline, CDR1 is LNHNV and CDR2 YYDKDF (reference sequence). V was clipped by 4 bases and J by 7 bases, with 13 bases between them. CDR3 bases: TGTGCCACCAGCAAGTTCCGGGGGGGTGAAAAACTGTTTTTT. This encodes CATSKFRGGEKLFF.

V is TRBV27 and J is TRBJ2-7; D is possibly TRBD2 (5 bases). CDR3 length equals 16 residues. Trimming cost V 2 bases and J 0 bases, with 14 bases left between them. The germline V gene has CDR1 MNHEY and CDR2 SMNVEV (reference sequence). Here the CDR3 reads CASSLLRAAGSYEQYF. The CDR3 nucleotides are TGTGCCAGCAGTTTACTTCGGGCGGCGGGCTCCTACGAGCAGTACTTC.

The CDR3 coding sequence is TGCGCCAGCAGCTTGGACCCCCGGGGGGCGGAGAACACTGAAGCTTTCTTT. It encodes CASSLDPRGAENTEAFF. J is TRBJ1-1 and V is TRBV5-1, with D perhaps matching TRBD1 (6 bases). V lost 0 bases and J lost 1, with 16 bases in between. The CDR3 is 17 amino acids. Germline loops: CDR1 SGHRS, CDR2 YFSETQ.